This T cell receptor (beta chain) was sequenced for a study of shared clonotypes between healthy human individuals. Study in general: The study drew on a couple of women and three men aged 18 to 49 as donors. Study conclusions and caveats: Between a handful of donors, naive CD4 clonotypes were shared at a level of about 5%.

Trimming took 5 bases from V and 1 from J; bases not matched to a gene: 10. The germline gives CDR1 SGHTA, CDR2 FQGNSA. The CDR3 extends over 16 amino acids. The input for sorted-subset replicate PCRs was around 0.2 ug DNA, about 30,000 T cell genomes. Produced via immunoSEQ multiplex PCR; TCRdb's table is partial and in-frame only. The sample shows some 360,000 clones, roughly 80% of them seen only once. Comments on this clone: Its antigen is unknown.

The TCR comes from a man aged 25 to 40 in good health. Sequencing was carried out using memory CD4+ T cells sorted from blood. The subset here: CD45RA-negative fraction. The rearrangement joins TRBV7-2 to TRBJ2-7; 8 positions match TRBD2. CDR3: CASSARLAGTSYEQYF. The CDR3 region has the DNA TGTGCCAGCAGCGCCCGGTTAGCGGGAACATCCTACGAGCAGTACTTC.